A single sample is the source of the 5 T cell receptor beta chains below, sequenced in a study of control samples from healthy donors and cancer patients. Produced via immunoSEQ multiplex PCR; TCRdb's table is partial and in-frame only. The table records 55,000 to 75,000 clones, about 90% of them present only once. The sample taken for sequencing was PBMCs. The origin of the receptors is a woman aged 45-65 years with head and neck cancer.

The chain joins TRBV28 to TRBJ1-5; no clear D gene. Germline V lookup: CDR1 MDHEN, CDR2 SYDVKM. The CDR3 loop spans 13 amino acids. V dropped 3 bases and J dropped 4 bases, with 7 bases sitting between them. The CDR3 bases are TGTGCCAGCAGTTTTACTCGTAATCAGCCCCAGCATTTT. Translation gives CASSFTRNQPQHF. Based on the CDR3 plus reference TRBV28 and TRBJ1-5, the full variable domain is DVKVTQSSRYLVKRTGEKVFLECVQDMDHENMFWYRQDPGLGLRLIYFSYDVKMKEKGDIPEGYSVSREKKERFSLILESASTNQTSMYLCASSFTRNQPQHFGDGTRLSIL.

The V call is TRBV5-6, the J call TRBJ1-1, with D unresolved. Germline V CDR1 and CDR2: SGHDT, YYEEEE. V was trimmed by 4 bases and J by 6 bases, leaving 10 bases between them. The CDR3 is made up of 12 amino acids. The CDR3 DNA reads TGTGCCAGCAGCCGAACCCGACCTGAAGCTTTCTTT. Translating gives CASSRTRPEAFF.

The chain has TRBV5-5 and TRBJ1-2; no reliable D call. V was shortened by 4 bases and J by 6 bases, with 19 bases between the two germline ends. The CDR3 is 15 residues long. Germline V CDR1 and CDR2: SGHKS, YYEKEE (reference sequence). The CDR3 protein is CASSPGGAAGNGYTF. The CDR3 DNA is TGTGCCAGCAGCCCTGGCGGAGCGGCCGGGAATGGCTACACCTTC.

The chain combines TRBV30 with TRBJ2-2, with unresolved D. The CDR3 consists of 13 residues. Germline CDR1 GTSNPN, CDR2 SVGIG (reference sequence). V lost 0 bases to trimming and J lost 4 bases, with 6 bases between them. This chain's CDR3 is CAWSVRSTGELFF. The CDR3 DNA sequence: TGTGCCTGGAGTGTAAGGAGCACCGGGGAGCTGTTTTTT.

The rearrangement joins TRBV9 to TRBJ2-2; 10 bases map to TRBD2. The V gene's germline CDR1 is SGDLS and CDR2 YYNGEE. The V gene end was trimmed by 3 bases and the J gene end by 4 bases; junction bases not matched to a gene: 9. The CDR3 sequence is 17 residues long. CDR3 DNA: TGTGCCAGCAGCGCCTACATAGCGGGAGGCGGCACCGGGGAGCTGTTTTTT. It yields the protein CASSAYIAGGGTGELFF.